This record looks at one T cell receptor beta chain sequence and its context. The antigen is undetermined. Measured with immunoSEQ multiplex PCR; TCRdb has only the in-frame clones, and not every one. The data contain 97,000 or so clones, approximately 84% of them singletons. CDR3 length: 15 amino acids. Trimming removed 4 bases at V and 3 bases at J, with 15 bases between. The germline V gene encodes CDR1 LGHNA and CDR2 YNFKEQ. The data derive from a study of T cell responses to AZD1222 COVID-19 vaccine. Overall study results and limits: Regions 160-218 and 743-854 held dominance among vaccine-associated CD4 TCRs, which spanned spike. Only 5 or 6 AZD1222 recipients were seropositive at baseline. Spike-specific TCR breadth and depth both grew after two AZD1222 doses.

The sample here was peripheral blood, taken on day 0 of AZD1222 vaccination. The sequence was collected from an adult in good health. The chain employs TRBV4-2 and TRBJ1-1; D is undetermined. For the CDR3, the DNA is TGTGCCAGCAGCCCACCCGGTGGGGTGCACACTGAAGCTTTCTTT. This gives the protein CASSPPGGVHTEAFF.